The subject of this entry is one T cell receptor beta chain. What antigen it recognizes has not been identified. No much larger clone is present one base from it, and per-base qualities are unavailable. Cut back by 4 bases and 4 bases, the V and J ends lie 7 bases apart. Spanning cysteine to phenylalanine, the CDR3 consists of 13 amino acids. Just the 39-base CDR3 DNA is kept, in frame starting at base 1. Per the germline V gene (reference sequence), LGHDT is the CDR1 and YNNKEL is the CDR2. The data originate from a study of CD8 T cells in Susac syndrome (dated by TCRdb to about 2019). Background on the whole study: Among the Susac syndrome patients who were sequenced, clinically active disease was present in about six and clinical remission was observed in fewer than ten. At blood withdrawal, Susac syndrome patients were therapy-naive, treated with corticosteroids (with IVIg additionally given to some), or treated with IVIg alone. Repertoire sequencing was used to test whether CD8+ T cell activation and differentiation in Susac syndrome was antigen driven.

RNA was extracted using the RNeasy kit, and 0.5 to 1 microgram was reverse transcribed with random hexamers. The immunoSEQ multiplex PCR assay, which covers 54 Vbeta and 13 Jbeta segments, was used to amplify TCR beta CDR3 regions. PCR amplification bias was corrected using a synthetic template baseline for primer optimization and computational correction. Per the authors' processing: Reads were assigned to V, D and J genes according to IMGT and analyzed in immunoSEQ Analyzer, with only productive sequences retained. Clonality was calculated as one minus the Shannon entropy normalized by log2 of the number of productive unique sequences. Public and private clones were assessed among the 100 most prevalent clones of each patient and control. A clone was defined as Susac-specific if it was absent from the healthy and MS cohorts, from 950 to 1,300 published viral clones and from other ImmuneACCESS disease sequences. Clones were called with MiXCR by TCRdb after fastp trimmed the public reads at Q25, and only in-frame beta chains were retained. Every entry covers one CDR3 protein and lists the most common genes and DNA from its rows. The V and J calls, along with clone size, are taken from TCRdb and not from the paper's own processing. The sample data list around 150,000 distinct CDR3 sequences, and approximately 95% of these were observed just once. The ten largest clones represent approximately 0.08% of the sample.

Points the paper makes about the study in general: The TCR sequencing and HLA analysis was acknowledged to have included a relatively small number of individuals. No clonal expansion was detected in the CD4+ T cell repertoire of Susac syndrome patients.

Peripheral blood CD8+ and CD4+ T cells from healthy donors, Susac syndrome patients and multiple sclerosis patients were profiled by high-throughput TCR beta sequencing. Susac syndrome patients met recently defined diagnostic criteria for definite or probable disease. Bulk CD8+ and CD4+ T cells were purified by magnetic negative isolation, while CD8+ TEMRA cells were enriched using FACS. Blood was collected in EDTA tubes and processed within 24 hours, with PBMCs isolated through density gradient centrifugation. PBMCs destined for TCR sequencing were cryopreserved in liquid nitrogen and later thawed in a 37 °C water bath. The sorted or isolated CD4+, CD8+ and CD8+ TEMRA cells had a purity of 90% or higher.

The sequencing sample was made of CD4+ T cells from PBMCs. The TCR originated in a human donor with Susac syndrome. The chain was built from TRBV3-1 and TRBJ2-2, with no confidently assigned D gene. This receptor has the CDR3 CASSPGTTGELFF. Read as DNA, the sequence is TGTGCCAGCAGCCCCGGAACCACCGGGGAGCTGTTTTTT.